The 28 T cell receptor beta chains below were found in one sample sequenced in a study of chemoradiotherapy in HPV16-positive cancers. Generated by immunoSEQ multiplex PCR, the TCRdb table keeps only in-frame clones and is missing some. The sample contains tens of thousands of clones, nearly 90% of which appear only once. The material sequenced was blood, taken from a patient who underwent chemoradiotherapy. These receptors all stem from a human donor with HPV-associated anogenital cancer.

The DNA for the CDR3 is TGTGCCAGCAGCGTAGCTCAGGGTCGGGCACCCCTCCACTTT. Protein product: CASSVAQGRAPLHF. This chain joins TRBV9 and TRBJ1-6, with a possible D match to TRBD1 (5 bases). The CDR3 is 14 residues long. Trimming shortened V by 0 bases and J by 11 bases, and 12 bases separated the two germline ends. The germline CDR1 and CDR2 sequences are SGDLS and YYNGEE.

The gene calls are TRBV5-1 and TRBJ2-3, with D unclear. Germline loops: CDR1 SGHRS, CDR2 YFSETQ. Trimming cost V 7 bases and J 0 bases, with 6 bases left between them. The CDR3 contains 12 residues. The CDR3 nucleotides are TGCGCCAGCGGGCAAAGCACAGATACGCAGTATTTT. Translated, it gives CASGQSTDTQYF. The whole variable domain, filled in from reference TRBV5-1 and TRBJ2-3, reads KAGVTQTPRYLIKTRGQQVTLSCSPISGHRSVSWYQQTPGQGLQFLFEYFSETQRNKGNFPGRFSGRQFSNSRSEMNVSTLELGDSALYLCASGQSTDTQYFGPGTRLTVL.

J is TRBJ1-3 and V is TRBV19; D is undetermined. The V end lost 8 bases, the J end lost 4 bases, and 18 bases lay between the germline ends. Germline V gene lookup returns CDR1 LNHDA and CDR2 SQIVND (reference sequence). This CDR3 comprises 15 residues. CDR3 coding DNA: TGTGCCAGTGCTCGCCTGCAAGGGTCCGGAAACACCATATATTTT. Its translation is CASARLQGSGNTIYF.

The chain is built from TRBV19 and TRBJ2-3, with D perhaps TRBD2 (6 bases). The germline CDR1 and CDR2 sequences are LNHDA and SQIVND (reference sequence). Trimming left V 6 bases short and J 2 bases short, with 15 bases between. This CDR3 spans 15 amino acids. The CDR3, as DNA: TGTGCCAGTAGCTATGGTAGCGGACCCACAGATACGCAGTATTTT. It translates to CASSYGSGPTDTQYF.

The rearrangement joins TRBV10-2 to TRBJ1-5, with D unclear. The CDR3 runs 15 residues. In germline, CDR1 is WSHSY, CDR2 SAAADI. Trimming shortened V by 1 base and J by 4 bases, and 11 bases separated the two germline ends. In DNA, the CDR3 is TGCGCCAGCAGTGAGTATCCGGGTCCTAATCAGCCCCAGCATTTT. It translates to CASSEYPGPNQPQHF.

The chain combines TRBV7-2 with TRBJ2-5; D might be TRBD1 (5 bases). The last part of the DNA fits TRBJ2-7 better; the J call may be wrong. The CDR3 is 16 amino acids. Per the germline V gene, CDR1 is SGHTA and CDR2 is FQGNSA. The CDR3 loop reads CASSLDGHLGPYEQYF. The DNA of the CDR3 is TGTGCCAGCAGCTTAGATGGACACCTTGGTCCCTACGAGCAGTACTTC.

The V call is TRBV7-9, the J call TRBJ2-3, with D maybe TRBD1 (6 bases). This CDR3 contains 15 residues. Germline CDR1 and CDR2: SEHNR and FQNEAQ (reference sequence). Between the trimmed V and J ends, which lost 1 base and 7 bases, there was a span of 15 bases. As DNA, the CDR3 is TGTGCCAGCAGCTTAGAGTGGGACACCGGTTATACGCAGTATTTT. This gives the protein CASSLEWDTGYTQYF.

The chain links TRBV9 to TRBJ2-7; the match to TRBD1 covers 9 bases. The CDR3 is 13 amino acids. J gave up 7 bases and V 4 bases, and 6 bases lay outside the gene matches. CDR1 is SGDLS and CDR2 is YYNGEE in the germline V gene. CDR3 nucleotides: TGTGCCAGCAGCACCCGACAGGGGGGGGAGCAGTACTTC. This encodes CASSTRQGGEQYF.

The rearrangement uses TRBV6-1 and TRBJ1-4, with D possibly TRBD1 on 5 matching bases. The germline CDR1 and CDR2 sequences are MNHNS and SASEGT. Trimming removed 8 bases at V and 7 bases at J, with 20 bases between. There are 15 residues in the CDR3. In nucleotides, the CDR3 is TGTGCCAGCGGGGGATCGACCCTCCCGGGTGAAAAACTGTTTTTT. Amino acid sequence: CASGGSTLPGEKLFF.

The chain is built from TRBV6-6 and TRBJ2-7; 9 positions match TRBD1. CDR3 size: 15 residues. J gave up 1 base and V 5 bases, and 6 bases lay outside the gene matches. The germline V gene encodes CDR1 MNHNY and CDR2 SVGAGI (reference sequence). In nucleotides, the CDR3 is TGTGCCAGCAGTAGCCCGACAGGGGGATCCTACGAGCAGTACTTC. Translated: CASSSPTGGSYEQYF.

V gene TRBV19 combines with J gene TRBJ1-5; TRBD1 agrees at 10 bases. V lost 3 bases and J lost 3; bases outside the gene matches: 2. Germline V lookup: CDR1 LNHDA, CDR2 SQIVND (reference sequence). The CDR3 is made up of 15 amino acids. This CDR3 is CASSIGTGDNQPQHF. The CDR3 bases are TGTGCCAGTAGTATCGGGACAGGGGACAATCAGCCCCAGCATTTT.

The V and J genes are TRBV4-3 and TRBJ2-3; 8 bases line up with TRBD1. The V and J ends lost 3 bases and 6 bases, in that order; junction bases with no gene match: 14. Germline lookup yields CDR1 LGHNA and CDR2 YSLEER. CDR3 length: 17 amino acids. The CDR3 region is CASSHLNPGQGVDTQYF. DNA of the CDR3: TGCGCCAGCAGCCATCTGAACCCCGGACAGGGTGTTGATACGCAGTATTTT.

The chain combines TRBV7-2 with TRBJ1-1; D remains ambiguous. V was clipped by 1 base and J by 8 bases, with 14 bases between them. This CDR3 is 14 amino acids long. Germline assignment: CDR1 SGHTA and CDR2 FQGNSA. The CDR3 here is CASSLGGIREEAFF. CDR3 sequence (DNA): TGTGCCAGCAGCTTAGGGGGTATCCGGGAGGAAGCTTTCTTT.

This rearrangement joins TRBV19 to TRBJ2-2; D is unclear. Trimming cost V 7 bases and J 1 base, with 13 bases left between them. CDR3 length: 15 residues. The V gene's germline CDR1 is LNHDA and CDR2 SQIVND (reference sequence). CDR3: CASISLPMNTGELFF. The CDR3 nucleotides read TGTGCCAGTATCTCCCTCCCTATGAACACCGGGGAGCTGTTTTTT.

The rearrangement joins TRBV9 to TRBJ2-3; possible D gene TRBD2, 5 bases. Germline V gene lookup returns CDR1 SGDLS and CDR2 YYNGEE. V was shortened by 3 bases and J by 2 bases, with 10 bases between the two germline ends. This CDR3 spans 14 amino acids. CDR3 amino acids: CASSAGSLTDTQYF. CDR3 DNA sequence: TGTGCCAGCAGCGCGGGGTCCCTCACAGATACGCAGTATTTT.

The chain recombines TRBV6-5 with TRBJ2-3; 8 bases are shared with TRBD1. Germline lookup yields CDR1 MNHEY and CDR2 SVGAGI. The junction had 9 bases not matched to a gene; V was cut back by 6 bases and J by 4 bases. The CDR3 contains 15 residues. The CDR3 region is CASSPKGRGPDTQYF. CDR3 sequence (DNA): TGTGCCAGCAGCCCCAAGGGCAGGGGGCCAGATACGCAGTATTTT.

Notes on this clone: Given a much more abundant clone one base away, this may be a read error. This specimen includes other DNA sequences encoding the same CDR3. The CDR3 protein is CASSELAGGQETQYF. In DNA form, the CDR3 reads TGTGCCAGCAGTGAACTAGCGGGGGGCCAAGAGACCCAGTACTTC. This chain links TRBV6-1 with TRBJ2-5; 11 nucleotides align to TRBD2. The CDR3 totals 15 residues. Per germline, CDR1 MNHNS and CDR2 SASEGT. Losses at the gene ends were 2 bases for V and 1 base for J; bases not matched to a gene: 0.

In nucleotides, the CDR3 is TGTGCCAGCAGCTTTAGACGGGGAGGCACAGATACGCAGTATTTT. It specifies CASSFRRGGTDTQYF. The genes are TRBV5-6 and TRBJ2-3; D perhaps matches TRBD2 (5 bases). Per germline, CDR1 SGHDT and CDR2 YYEEEE. Trimming pared 2 bases from V and 1 base from J, leaving 11 bases between. The CDR3 sequence is 15 residues long.

The J gene is TRBJ2-3, the V gene TRBV12-5; 8 nucleotides line up with TRBD2. Germline lookup yields CDR1 LGHNT and CDR2 FRNRAP. There are 17 residues in the CDR3. V trimming: 1 base; J trimming: 0 bases; junction bases outside the gene matches: 6. The CDR3 DNA sequence: TGTGCTAGTGGTTTGGGCGGCGGGAGGCCTAGCACAGATACGCAGTATTTT. It is translated as CASGLGGGRPSTDTQYF.

This chain connects TRBV4-3 to TRBJ1-2, with D possibly matching TRBD1 (5 bases). The CDR3 covers 14 residues. The germline V gene encodes CDR1 LGHNA and CDR2 YSLEER. Between the trimmed V and J ends, which lost 1 base and 8 bases, there was a span of 14 bases. The CDR3 protein is CASSQGVGVEGYTF. DNA for the CDR3: TGCGCCAGCAGCCAAGGCGTAGGGGTAGAGGGCTACACCTTC.

V gene TRBV7-2 combines with J gene TRBJ1-1; D gene uncertain. The CDR3 contains 11 residues. CDR1 and CDR2 (germline): SGHTA, FQGNSA. Trimming removed 5 bases from V and 6 bases from J, with 7 bases in between. The CDR3 region has the DNA TGTGCCAGCAGCCCGAGCGCTGAAGCTTTCTTT. This translates into CASSPSAEAFF. Combining the CDR3 with reference TRBV7-2 and TRBJ1-1 gives the whole variable domain GAGVSQSPSNKVTEKGKDVELRCDPISGHTALYWYRQSLGQGLEFLIYFQGNSAPDKSGLPSDRFSAERTGGSVSTLTIQRTQQEDSAVYLCASSPSAEAFFGQGTRLTVV.

The chain couples TRBV4-3 to TRBJ2-1; 11 nucleotides match TRBD2. J was trimmed by 4 bases and V by 0 bases; bases with no gene match: 8. CDR1 and CDR2 (germline): LGHNA, YSLEER. The CDR3 spans 18 residues. As DNA, the CDR3 is TGCGCCAGCAGCCAAGAAAGGACTAGCGGGCCCCCTTACAATGAGCAGTTCTTC. Translation: CASSQERTSGPPYNEQFF.

V usage is TRBV6-5 and J usage is TRBJ1-4, with D possibly matching TRBD1 (6 bases). The germline CDR1 and CDR2 sequences are MNHEY and SVGAGI. This CDR3 is built from 16 residues. The V end was cut by 2 bases, the J end by 8 bases, with 18 bases between. DNA of the CDR3: TGTGCCAGCAGTTACACCGGGGGGGCCGGGAGGGAAAAACTGTTTTTT. Amino acid sequence: CASSYTGGAGREKLFF.

The chain uses TRBV7-2 and TRBJ1-2; no reliable D call. The CDR3 runs to 14 residues. The germline V gene has CDR1 SGHTA and CDR2 FQGNSA. V lost 5 bases to trimming and J lost 9 bases, with 19 bases between them. CDR3 DNA sequence: TGTGCCAGCAGCCCCCCAGGCCGTATGTTCCGCTACACCTTC. It codes for CASSPPGRMFRYTF.

This clone was recorded only once. The CDR3 DNA follows: TGTGCCAGCTCACCACGCGAGGGTACGGGTACTGAAGCTTTCTTT. Translated, it gives CASSPREGTGTEAFF. The V and J genes are TRBV18 and TRBJ1-1; D is undetermined. Deletions cut 1 base from V and 5 bases from J, with 14 bases between. Germline V gene data show CDR1 as KGHSH and CDR2 as LQKENI. The CDR3 consists of 15 residues. The full variable domain, completed using reference TRBV18 and TRBJ1-1, is NAGVMQNPRHLVRRRGQEARLRCSPMKGHSHVYWYRQLPEEGLKFMVYLQKENIIDESGMPKERFSAEFPKEGPSILRIQQVVRGDSAAYFCASSPREGTGTEAFFGQGTRLTVV.

V usage is TRBV6-6 and J usage is TRBJ1-6, with 7 positions matching TRBD1. Trimming took 10 bases from V and 7 from J; bases not matched to a gene: 4. Germline V gene data show CDR1 as MNHNY and CDR2 as SVGAGI (reference sequence). The CDR3 has 12 residues. In DNA form, the CDR3 reads TGTGCCACTTCAGGGGGAAATTCACCCCTCCACTTT. It specifies CATSGGNSPLHF.

The chain employs TRBV6-1 and TRBJ1-1; 10 nucleotides line up with TRBD1. The CDR3 length is 13 residues. V was pared by 2 bases and J by 11 bases, with 5 bases of the junction left unmatched. Germline V gives CDR1 MNHNS, CDR2 SASEGT. CDR3 residues: CASSERQGAQAFF. The CDR3 DNA follows: TGTGCCAGCAGTGAAAGACAGGGGGCGCAGGCTTTCTTT.

This clone came up a few times. The chain links TRBV5-4 to TRBJ2-5, with 8 bases that match TRBD2. Looked up from germline, CDR1 is SGHNT and CDR2 is YYREEE (reference sequence). V was pared by 0 bases and J by 4 bases, with 2 bases of the junction left unmatched. CDR3 length: 14 residues. DNA for the CDR3: TGTGCCAGCAGCTTGGCGAGCGGGGGAGAGACCCAGTACTTC. It translates to CASSLASGGETQYF.